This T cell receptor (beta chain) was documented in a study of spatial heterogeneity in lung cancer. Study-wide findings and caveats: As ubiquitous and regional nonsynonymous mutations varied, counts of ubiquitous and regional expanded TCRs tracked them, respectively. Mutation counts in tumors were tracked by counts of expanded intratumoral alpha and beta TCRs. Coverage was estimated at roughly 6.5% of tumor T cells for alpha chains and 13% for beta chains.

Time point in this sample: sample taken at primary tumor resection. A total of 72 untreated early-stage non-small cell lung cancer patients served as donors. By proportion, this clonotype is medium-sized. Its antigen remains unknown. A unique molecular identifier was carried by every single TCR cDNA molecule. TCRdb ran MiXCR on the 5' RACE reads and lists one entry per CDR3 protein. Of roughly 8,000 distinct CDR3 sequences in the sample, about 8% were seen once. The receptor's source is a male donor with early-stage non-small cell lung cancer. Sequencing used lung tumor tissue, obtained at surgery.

The CDR3 spells CASSLGQNTDTQYF. The CDR3 nucleotides read TGTGCCAGCAGCTTAGGCCAGAACACAGATACGCAGTATTTT. This chain connects TRBV11-2 to TRBJ2-3, with D unclear. The CDR3 contains 14 residues. Trimming left V 1 base short and J 2 bases short, with 7 bases between. From germline, CDR1 is SGHAT and CDR2 FQNNGV.